Listed here is a single T cell receptor beta chain. The germline CDR1 and CDR2 sequences are GTSNPN and SVGIG (reference sequence). J was trimmed by 4 bases and V by 3 bases; bases with no gene match: 6. This CDR3 comprises 15 residues. Source study methods: Using reference gene primer amplification, nucleated cell counts were estimated. Generated by immunoSEQ multiplex PCR, the TCRdb table keeps only in-frame clones and is missing some. That table supplies the V and J calls and clone size; D and trimming were determined from the DNA. The sample contains fewer than 300,000 clones, approximately 90% of which appear only once. Adults between about 18 and 89 years of age took part from some 25 US areas. The data belong to a study of blood T cell repertoires in COVID-19. Study-level background: The United States, Italy and Spain supplied acute and convalescent COVID-19 samples.

This chain joins TRBV30 and TRBJ1-1; 12 nucleotides agree with TRBD1. Material for sequencing was PBMCs or T cells enriched from blood (not recorded which). The sequence was obtained from a woman aged 35 to 49 with acute COVID-19. The DNA of the CDR3 is TGTGCCTGGAGGCCGGGACAGGGGGCGAGCACTGAAGCTTTCTTT. It yields the protein CAWRPGQGASTEAFF.